This T cell receptor beta chain was captured by sequencing in a study of post-analysis software for immune sequencing data. Turning to the study itself: Secondary progressive, relapsing-remitting and progressive-relapsing multiple sclerosis were among the included disease courses.

Study outcomes and limitations: For normalized Chao1 diversity, multiple sclerosis patients scored significantly lower than controls did. TRBV5-6, TRBV5-1 and TRBV20-1 belonged to a set of roughly five TRBV segments that were more frequent in patients than controls. Samples from a shared batch, those prepared together, strongly co-clustered by F measure.

TCR beta libraries were prepared from cDNA with unique molecular identifiers. Roughly 0.5 million cDNA molecules were obtained from about 0.98 to 11 million T cells. One entry per CDR3 protein, called by TCRdb with MiXCR from the PCR reads. This repertoire shows about 770,000 distinct CDR3 sequences, 46% found once; its top ten account for just under 5%. For this clonotype: Its antigen is not known.

Germline assignment: CDR1 SQVTM and CDR2 ANQGSEA. The CDR3 spans 13 residues. The trim removed 6 bases at V and 5 bases at J, leaving 7 bases unmatched. The sequenced material came from blood. The V and J genes are TRBV29-1 and TRBJ2-3; the match to TRBD2 covers 8 bases. This clonotype originated in a girl aged 5-17 years with multiple sclerosis. CDR3 bases: TGCAGCGTAGTGACTAGCGCGGGAGATACGCAGTATTTT. Translating gives CSVVTSAGDTQYF.